This T cell receptor (beta chain) was recovered during a study of cytomegalovirus exposure and HLA in healthy donors. It was with 60 Vbeta and 13 Jbeta primers that the PCR ran. Generated by immunoSEQ multiplex PCR, the TCRdb table keeps only in-frame clones and is missing some. The data hold 100,000 to 150,000 clones, with about four fifths observed a single time. In regard to this clone: As yet, its antigen is unknown.

Per germline, CDR1 DFQATT and CDR2 SNEGSKA (reference sequence). Trimming pared 6 bases from V and 3 bases from J, leaving 9 bases between. The CDR3 runs 11 residues. Study-level findings and limits: Later analysis suggested links between common viral pathogens and several top significant clusters. Roughly even sequencing depth across donors was the assumption behind the presence/absence analyses. What TCR beta sequences reportedly achieved was accurate prediction of HLA-A and HLA-B alleles in most subjects. Reportedly, fewer N-insertions than the approximately 610-donor mean appeared in an Asian-associated ancestry cluster in a later analysis.

The V call is TRBV20-1, the J call TRBJ2-7; D perhaps matches TRBD1 (6 bases). This clonotype was sampled from a middle-aged woman in good health and CMV-seronegative. Input material: PBMCs. CDR3 DNA sequence: TGCAGTGCGGACAGTAGCTACGAGCAGTACTTC. As protein: CSADSSYEQYF.